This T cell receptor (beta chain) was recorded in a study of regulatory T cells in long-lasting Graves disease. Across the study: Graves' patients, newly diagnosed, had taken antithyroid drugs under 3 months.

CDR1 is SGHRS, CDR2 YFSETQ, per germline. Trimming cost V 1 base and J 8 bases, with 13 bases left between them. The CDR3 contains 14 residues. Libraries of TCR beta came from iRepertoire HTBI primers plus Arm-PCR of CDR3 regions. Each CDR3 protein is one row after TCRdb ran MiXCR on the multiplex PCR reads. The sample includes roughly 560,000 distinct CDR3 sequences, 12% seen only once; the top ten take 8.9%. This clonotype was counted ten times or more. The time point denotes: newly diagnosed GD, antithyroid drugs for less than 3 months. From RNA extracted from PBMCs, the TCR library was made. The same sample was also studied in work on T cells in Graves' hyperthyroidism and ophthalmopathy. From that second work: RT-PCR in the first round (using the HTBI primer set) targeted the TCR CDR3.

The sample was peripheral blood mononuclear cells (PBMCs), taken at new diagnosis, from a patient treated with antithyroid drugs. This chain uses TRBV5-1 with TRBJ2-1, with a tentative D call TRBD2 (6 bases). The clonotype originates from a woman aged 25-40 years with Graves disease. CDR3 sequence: CASSLFGSDDEQFF. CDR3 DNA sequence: TGCGCCAGCAGCTTGTTCGGGAGTGACGATGAGCAGTTCTTC.